The 16 T cell receptor beta chains listed next were all sequenced from one sample in a study of PD-1 blockade in classical Hodgkin lymphoma. With no exception, relapse followed autologous stem cell transplantation in all patients, and brentuximab vedotin exposure varied. This table comes from immunoSEQ multiplex PCR, and its TCRdb copy is limited to in-frame clones, with some not included. Here the sample spans 20,000 or so clones, roughly 73% being singletons. This specimen was peripheral blood mononuclear cells (PBMCs), taken before the second cycle of nivolumab. Source of these receptors: a human donor with classical Hodgkin lymphoma.

The chain is built from TRBV11-2 and TRBJ2-1; D is unclear. The CDR3 has 13 amino acids. V was trimmed by 2 bases and J by 3 bases, leaving 5 bases between them. Looked up from germline, CDR1 is SGHAT and CDR2 is FQNNGV. As DNA, the CDR3 is TGTGCCAGCAGCTTACCAGTCTACAATGAGCAGTTCTTC. Amino acid sequence: CASSLPVYNEQFF.

This clone is medium-sized within its sample. The chain employs TRBV19 and TRBJ1-1; maybe TRBD1 (5 bases). Germline V lookup: CDR1 LNHDA, CDR2 SQIVND (reference sequence). The CDR3 extends over 14 amino acids. With 6 bases removed from V and 0 bases from J, the gap between germline ends came to 11 bases. CDR3 loop: CASRTQGVNTEAFF. CDR3 sequence (DNA): TGTGCCAGTAGGACTCAGGGTGTGAACACTGAAGCTTTCTTT. The variable domain in full, with the rest retrieved from reference TRBV19 and TRBJ1-1, is DGGITQSPKYLFRKEGQNVTLSCEQNLNHDAMYWYRQDPGQGLRLIYYSQIVNDFQKGDIAEGYSVSREKKESFPLTVTSAQKNPTAFYLCASRTQGVNTEAFFGQGTRLTVV.

This clone was counted only a few times. This rearrangement joins TRBV4-1 to TRBJ2-5; 9 bases match TRBD1. V lost 3 bases and J lost 5; bases outside the gene matches: 4. The CDR3 consists of 14 residues. From germline, CDR1 is MGHRA and CDR2 YSYEKL. CDR3 in DNA: TGCGCCAGCAGCCAGGGGGGACAGGGTGAGACCCAGTACTTC. Its protein product is CASSQGGQGETQYF.

V and J are TRBV21-1 and TRBJ1-2. TRBV21-1 is labeled a pseudogene. This CDR3 spans 13 amino acids. The CDR3 DNA reads TGTGCCAGCAGCAAACCGGGGTATGGAGGCTACACCTTC. Protein: CASSKPGYGGYTF.

This chain connects TRBV13 to TRBJ2-5; no definite D call. The last part of the DNA fits TRBJ2-7 better; the J call may be wrong. The CDR3 totals 13 residues. CDR1 PRHDT and CDR2 FYEKMQ come from the germline V gene (reference sequence). The CDR3, as DNA: TGTGCCAGCAGCTTAGGACAGACCTACGAGCAGTACTTC. Translated, it gives CASSLGQTYEQYF.

J is TRBJ2-2 and V is TRBV18; D not certain. Trimming took 3 bases from V and 7 from J, leaving 6 bases between them. The CDR3 sequence is 12 residues long. Looked up from germline, CDR1 is KGHSH and CDR2 is LQKENI. CDR3 sequence (DNA): TGTGCCAGCTCACCCCAGGACGGGGAGCTGTTTTTT. It encodes CASSPQDGELFF.

The sample holds a few counts of this clone. The rearrangement links TRBV6-1 to TRBJ2-3; a weak D match, TRBD2 (5 bases). V lost 2 bases, J lost 1 base, and 10 bases lay in between. Germline V gives CDR1 MNHNS, CDR2 SASEGT. The CDR3 contains 15 residues. The CDR3 region is CASSEPVGGTDTQYF. CDR3 bases: TGTGCCAGCAGTGAACCGGTGGGAGGCACAGATACGCAGTATTTT.

This chain links TRBV7-8 with TRBJ1-2, with TRBD1 matching over 8 bases. In germline, CDR1 is SGHVS, CDR2 FQNEAQ. The CDR3 consists of 13 residues. V was clipped by 5 bases and J by 6 bases; unmatched bases: 5. The CDR3 region has the DNA TGTGCCAGCAGCGACAGGGGCGGCGATGGCTACACCTTC. Protein product: CASSDRGGDGYTF.

The rearrangement uses TRBV19 and TRBJ2-3, with D unclear. CDR1 and CDR2 from the germline V gene are LNHDA and SQIVND (reference sequence). There are 13 residues in the CDR3. V was pared by 6 bases and J by 3 bases, with 10 bases between. In DNA, the CDR3 is TGTGCCAGTAGACAACTGGCTACAGATACGCAGTATTTT. Its translation is CASRQLATDTQYF.

The chain combines TRBV7-8 with TRBJ2-1; possibly TRBD2 for D (7 bases). The CDR3 is made up of 12 amino acids. Germline assignment: CDR1 SGHVS and CDR2 FQNEAQ. Between the trimmed V and J ends, which lost 1 base and 16 bases, there was a span of 14 bases. The CDR3 loop is CASSLVAGGPFF. CDR3 nucleotides: TGTGCCAGCAGCTTAGTGGCCGGGGGGCCATTCTTC.

The chain uses TRBV1 and TRBJ1-2. TRBV1 is recorded as a pseudogene. This CDR3 is 17 amino acids long. The CDR3 nucleotides read TGCACCAGCAGCCAAGATCATAAGCCTTCGAAAGGCTATGGCTACACCTTC. As protein: CTSSQDHKPSKGYGYTF.

The chain is built from TRBV10-3 and TRBJ1-3; 10 bases are a match to TRBD1. CDR3 length: 15 amino acids. The trim removed 10 bases at V and 0 bases at J, leaving 6 bases unmatched. The V gene's germline CDR1 is ENHRY and CDR2 SYGVKD. The CDR3 nucleotides are TGTGCCAGTGGGACAGGGGTTGTCTCTGGAAACACCATATATTTT. As protein: CASGTGVVSGNTIYF.

The CDR3 here is CATSSRDWDTQYF. The CDR3 nucleotides read TGTGCCACCAGCAGCCGGGATTGGGATACGCAGTATTTT. The chain recombines TRBV15 with TRBJ2-3, with a tentative D call TRBD2 (5 bases). This CDR3 has 13 residues. Germline CDR1 reads LNHNV; CDR2 reads YYDKDF (reference sequence). V was trimmed by 3 bases and J by 6 bases, leaving 10 bases between them.

This clone was counted only a few times. The chain recombines TRBV10-3 with TRBJ1-1; the D gene is possibly TRBD1 (5 bases). CDR3 length equals 13 residues. The germline V and J ends were trimmed by 6 bases and 11 bases, with 19 bases remaining between them. Germline V gene sequence: CDR1 ENHRY, CDR2 SYGVKD. The CDR3 nucleotides are TGTGCCATCAGGGGGATCGGGACCCTTGGCGCTTTCTTT. This gives the protein CAIRGIGTLGAFF.

This clone was detected a few times. V is TRBV6-5 and J is TRBJ1-2; D might be TRBD1 (5 bases). V gave up 3 bases and J gave up 6 bases, with 20 bases separating them. The CDR3 has 16 residues. From germline, CDR1 is MNHEY and CDR2 SVGAGI. The CDR3 is CASSYTRGARGHGYTF. CDR3 sequence (DNA): TGTGCCAGCAGTTATACCCGCGGGGCCCGGGGCCATGGCTACACCTTC.

The rearrangement links TRBV27 to TRBJ1-4, with a possible D match to TRBD1 (5 bases). Trimming cost V 1 base and J 7 bases, with 13 bases left between them. From germline, CDR1 is MNHEY and CDR2 SMNVEV (reference sequence). CDR3 size: 15 residues. The chain's CDR3 is CASSLYQGNGEKLFF. The CDR3 DNA reads as TGTGCCAGCAGTTTATACCAGGGAAACGGTGAAAAACTGTTTTTT.